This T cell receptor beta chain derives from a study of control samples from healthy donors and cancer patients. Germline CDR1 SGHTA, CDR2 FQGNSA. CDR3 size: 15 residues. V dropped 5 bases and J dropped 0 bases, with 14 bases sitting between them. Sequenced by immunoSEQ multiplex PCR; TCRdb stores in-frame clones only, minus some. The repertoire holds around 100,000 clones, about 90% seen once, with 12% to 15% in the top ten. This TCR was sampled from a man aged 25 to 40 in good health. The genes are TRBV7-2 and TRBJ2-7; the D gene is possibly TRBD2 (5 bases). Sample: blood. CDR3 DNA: TGTGCCAGCAGCGCCGGACTTCTCTTCTCCTACGAGCAGTACTTC. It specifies CASSAGLLFSYEQYF. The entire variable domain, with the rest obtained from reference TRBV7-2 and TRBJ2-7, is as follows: GAGVSQSPSNKVTEKGKDVELRCDPISGHTALYWYRQSLGQGLEFLIYFQGNSAPDKSGLPSDRFSAERTGGSVSTLTIQRTQQEDSAVYLCASSAGLLFSYEQYFGPGTRLTVT.